This T cell receptor (beta chain) was identified in a study of blood T cells in healthy people across ages. CDR3 length: 13 residues. The V gene end was trimmed by 3 bases and the J gene end by 0 bases; junction bases not matched to a gene: 0. Germline lookup yields CDR1 DFQATT and CDR2 SNEGSKA (reference sequence). A second PCR of 7 to 11 cycles used a sample-barcoded 5' primer and a J-beta primer mix. TCRdb re-derived calls from the 5' RACE reads in MiXCR, one entry per CDR3 protein. Here the sample spans 730,000 or so distinct CDR3 sequences, roughly 43% being singletons. This clonotype was detected once.

The gene calls are TRBV20-1 and TRBJ2-3; 7 positions agree with TRBD1. The receptor was derived from a woman aged 60-70 years in good health. Sequencing was done on a sample of blood. The chain's CDR3 is CSARDRSTDTQYF. The CDR3 nucleotides are TGCAGTGCTAGGGACAGGAGCACAGATACGCAGTATTTT.